A selection of T cell receptor beta chains follows, all from one sample in a study of beta chain features in type 1 diabetes. Sequenced by immunoSEQ multiplex PCR; TCRdb stores in-frame clones only, minus some. The data show 100,000 to 150,000 clones, around a sixth seen once. The specimen was central memory CD4+ T cells from blood. The receptors derive from a man between 18 and 35 years old with type 1 diabetes. CDR3s include the opening cysteine and the closing phenylalanine or tryptophan. The order of the fields is V gene, J gene, D gene, clone size, CDR3 protein, CDR3 DNA. The D gene is left open where the match is weak. Clone size is not always given. Where it is, it says once, few, many or a class for expanded clones.

V gene: TRBV4-3; J gene: TRBJ1-4; D gene: -; clone size: few; CDR3 protein: CASSQDQTKLFF; CDR3 DNA: TGCGCCAGCAGCCAAGATCAAACAAAACTGTTTTTT
V gene: TRBV30; J gene: TRBJ2-3; D gene: TRBD2; clone size: -; CDR3 protein: CAWKIAGGDTQYF; CDR3 DNA: TGTGCCTGGAAGATAGCGGGAGGCGATACGCAGTATTTT
V gene: TRBV19; J gene: TRBJ2-7; D gene: TRBD1; clone size: -; CDR3 protein: CASSPSTGLNEQYF; CDR3 DNA: TGTGCCAGTAGTCCTTCGACAGGGCTCAACGAGCAGTACTTC
V gene: TRBV4-2; J gene: TRBJ1-6; D gene: -; clone size: few; CDR3 protein: CASSQDSAYNSPLHF; CDR3 DNA: TGTGCCAGCAGCCAAGATTCGGCCTATAATTCACCCCTCCACTTT
V gene: TRBV4-3; J gene: TRBJ1-2; D gene: TRBD1; clone size: few; CDR3 protein: CASSQETPGTAVTNRYGYTF; CDR3 DNA: TGCGCCAGCAGCCAAGAGACACCCGGGACAGCCGTTACTAATAGATATGGCTACACCTTC
V gene: TRBV30; J gene: TRBJ2-7; D gene: -; clone size: few; CDR3 protein: CAWSVGVSFRPATPSPYEQYF; CDR3 DNA: TGTGCCTGGAGTGTAGGGGTTTCTTTTCGTCCAGCAACCCCCTCTCCGTACGAGCAGTACTTC
V gene: TRBV7-2; J gene: TRBJ2-7; D gene: -; clone size: -; CDR3 protein: CASSLGQIVYEQYF; CDR3 DNA: TGTGCCAGCAGCCTCGGACAGATAGTCTACGAGCAGTACTTC
V gene: TRBV29-1; J gene: TRBJ1-1; D gene: -; clone size: -; CDR3 protein: CSARGDLNTEAFF; CDR3 DNA: TGCAGCGCAAGAGGAGATTTGAACACTGAAGCTTTCTTT
V gene: TRBV7-9; J gene: TRBJ2-7; D gene: -; clone size: few; CDR3 protein: CASSPGQRSYEQYF; CDR3 DNA: TGTGCCAGCAGCCCCGGACAGCGTTCCTACGAGCAGTACTTC
V gene: TRBV18; J gene: TRBJ2-1; D gene: -; clone size: -; CDR3 protein: CASSPRGSSYNEQFF; CDR3 DNA: TGTGCCAGCTCACCAAGGGGCAGCTCCTACAATGAGCAGTTCTTC
V gene: TRBV7-9; J gene: TRBJ1-1; D gene: TRBD1; clone size: -; CDR3 protein: CASTLTGEGTEAFF; CDR3 DNA: TGTGCCAGCACCTTGACAGGGGAGGGAACTGAAGCTTTCTTT
V gene: TRBV7-2; J gene: TRBJ1-4; D gene: -; clone size: -; CDR3 protein: CASSSPRQSNEKLFF; CDR3 DNA: TGTGCCAGCAGCTCCCCTCGACAGTCTAATGAAAAACTGTTTTTT
V gene: TRBV30; J gene: TRBJ1-5; D gene: -; clone size: -; CDR3 protein: CAWSVLDSNQPQHF; CDR3 DNA: TGTGCCTGGAGTGTACTGGACAGCAATCAGCCCCAGCATTTT
V gene: TRBV10-3; J gene: TRBJ1-2; D gene: TRBD1; clone size: few; CDR3 protein: CAISERQGTSGYTF; CDR3 DNA: TGTGCCATCAGTGAACGACAGGGTACTAGTGGCTACACCTTC
V gene: TRBV5-1; J gene: TRBJ2-7; D gene: -; clone size: -; CDR3 protein: CASSLTSSYEQYF; CDR3 DNA: TGCGCCAGCAGCTTGACTAGCTCCTACGAGCAGTACTTC
V gene: TRBV14; J gene: TRBJ2-3; D gene: -; clone size: few; CDR3 protein: CASSQEKRVTQYF; CDR3 DNA: TGTGCCAGCAGCCAAGAGAAAAGGGTTACGCAGTATTTT
V gene: TRBV5-4; J gene: TRBJ2-7; D gene: -; clone size: -; CDR3 protein: CASSLLRDIEQYF; CDR3 DNA: TGTGCCAGCAGCTTGCTACGGGACATCGAGCAGTACTTC
V gene: TRBV14; J gene: TRBJ1-4; D gene: -; clone size: few; CDR3 protein: CASSQWNEKLFF; CDR3 DNA: TGTGCCAGCAGCCAATGGAATGAAAAACTGTTTTTT
V gene: TRBV6-6; J gene: TRBJ2-3; D gene: TRBD1; clone size: -; CDR3 protein: CASSLSGQIPDTQYF; CDR3 DNA: TGTGCCAGCAGCCTATCGGGACAGATCCCAGATACGCAGTATTTT